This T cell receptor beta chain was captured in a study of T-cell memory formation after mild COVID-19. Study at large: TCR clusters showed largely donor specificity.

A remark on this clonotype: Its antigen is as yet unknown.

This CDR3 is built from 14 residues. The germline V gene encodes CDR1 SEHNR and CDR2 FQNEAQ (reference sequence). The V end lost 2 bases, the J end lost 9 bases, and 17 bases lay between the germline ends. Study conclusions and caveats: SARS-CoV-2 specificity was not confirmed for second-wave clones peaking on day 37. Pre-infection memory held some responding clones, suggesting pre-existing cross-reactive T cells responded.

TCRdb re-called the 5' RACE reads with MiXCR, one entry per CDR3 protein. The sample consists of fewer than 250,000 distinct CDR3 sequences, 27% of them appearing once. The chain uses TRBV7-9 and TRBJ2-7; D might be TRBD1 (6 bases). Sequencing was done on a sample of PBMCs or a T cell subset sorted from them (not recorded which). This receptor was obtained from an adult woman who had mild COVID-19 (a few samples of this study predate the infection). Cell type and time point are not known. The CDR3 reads CASSLKYRDGGQYF. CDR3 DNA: TGTGCCAGCAGCTTAAAGTACAGGGACGGCGGGCAGTACTTC. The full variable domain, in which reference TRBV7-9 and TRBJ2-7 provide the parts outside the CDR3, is DTGVSQNPRHKITKRGQNVTFRCDPISEHNRLYWYRQTLGQGPEFLTYFQNEAQLEKSRLLSDRFSAERPKGSFSTLEIQRTEQGDSAMYLCASSLKYRDGGQYFGPGTRLTVT.